Sequencing of this T cell receptor (beta chain) was carried out in a study of blood T cell repertoires in COVID-19. Turning to the study itself: Resolution of symptoms, clearance, or two negative PCRs was present in recovered Cohort 3 donors. Samples representing acute and convalescent COVID-19 were sourced from the United States, Italy and Spain.

Participants had their cohort set by participant-reported clinical history. In the authors' methods: Estimated nucleated cell counts came from reference gene primer amplification. The protocol was immunoSEQ multiplex PCR, while the TCRdb copy is restricted to in-frame clones and leaves out a portion. The V and J calls and clone size were taken over from that table, and D and trimming were inferred from the DNA. This sample has about 400,000 clones; 80% to 90% occur once, and the top ten carry approximately 1.8%. The material sequenced was PBMCs or T cells enriched from blood (not recorded which). This sequence originates from a man in his forties in a cohort exposed to, infected with or recovered from COVID-19 (not recorded which).

The CDR3 bases are TGCGCCAGCAGCTTGGAGGGGTCGGCCGAGCAGTACTTC. Its translation: CASSLEGSAEQYF. The chain recombines TRBV5-1 with TRBJ2-7; possibly TRBD1 for D (5 bases). Germline V gene sequence: CDR1 SGHRS, CDR2 YFSETQ. CDR3 length: 13 residues. The V gene lost 0 bases and the J gene lost 6 bases, with 10 bases spanning the gap.